These T cell receptor beta chains were read from a single sample in a study of technical replicates of blood from a few donors. The method was immunoSEQ multiplex PCR; TCRdb's version includes in-frame clones alone and lacks a portion of them. The sample shows about 73,000 clones, 93% of them seen only once. The sample comprised T cells isolated from PBMCs. These receptors came from a human donor in good health. Both conserved end residues are part of each CDR3. The D gene is left open where the match is weak. Expanded clones get a size class; other rows say once, few or many, or leave the size out.

V: TRBV28; length: 15; D: .; J: TRBJ1-2; size: .; DNA: TGTGCCAGCTCCAGTTTATGGGCAGCTAACTATGGCTACACCTTC; CDR3: CASSSLWAANYGYTF
V: TRBV2; length: 13; D: .; J: TRBJ1-1; size: once; DNA: TGTGCCAGCAGTGAAGCCCTTCAGGGGGAAGCTTTCTTT; CDR3: CASSEALQGEAFF
V: TRBV7-9; length: 17; D: TRBD2; J: TRBJ2-1; size: .; DNA: TGTGCCAGCAGCTTAGGTGGCGGGACTAGCGGGAGCTATGAGCAGTTCTTC; CDR3: CASSLGGGTSGSYEQFF
V: TRBV9; length: 14; D: TRBD1; J: TRBJ2-3; size: .; DNA: TGTGCCAGCAGCCGCGACAGGGGGCAAGATACGCAGTATTTT; CDR3: CASSRDRGQDTQYF
V: TRBV10-2; length: 16; D: TRBD1; J: TRBJ2-7; size: .; DNA: TGCGCCAGCAGTGAGACCCAGACAGGGAATGGCTACGAGCAGTACTTC; CDR3: CASSETQTGNGYEQYF
V: TRBV5-4; length: 14; D: .; J: TRBJ1-2; size: once; DNA: TGTGCCAGCAGCTTGGCCGGACAGAGTGCCGGCTACACCTTC; CDR3: CASSLAGQSAGYTF
V: TRBV2; length: 14; D: .; J: TRBJ1-6; size: .; DNA: TGTGCCAGCAGTGCGGGGAGCGGCAATTCACCCCTCCACTTT; CDR3: CASSAGSGNSPLHF
V: TRBV28; length: 15; D: TRBD1; J: TRBJ2-7; size: .; DNA: TGTGCCAGCAGTTTATCCGGACAGGGGGCTTTAGAGCAGTACTTC; CDR3: CASSLSGQGALEQYF
V: TRBV10-3; length: 17; D: .; J: TRBJ2-1; size: once; DNA: TGTGCCATCAGTGAACAGGGTGAAACATCATCCTACAATGAGCAGTTCTTC; CDR3: CAISEQGETSSYNEQFF
V: TRBV4-1; length: 15; D: TRBD1; J: TRBJ1-5; size: .; DNA: TGCGCCAGCAGCCAAATGGGACAGGGTCATCAGCCCCAGCATTTT; CDR3: CASSQMGQGHQPQHF
V: TRBV6-1; length: 16; D: TRBD1; J: TRBJ2-6; size: .; DNA: TGTGCCAGCAGTGCGTTCGGACAGGGGGGAGCCAACGTCCTGACTTTC; CDR3: CASSAFGQGGANVLTF
V: TRBV10-2; length: 14; D: TRBD2; J: TRBJ2-3; size: .; DNA: TGCGCCAGCAGTGAGAGACTAGCGGCAGATACGCAGTATTTT; CDR3: CASSERLAADTQYF
V: TRBV13; length: 15; D: TRBD1; J: TRBJ1-2; size: once; DNA: TGTGCCAGCAGCTACCGGACAGGGGGCGACTATGGCTACACCTTC; CDR3: CASSYRTGGDYGYTF
V: TRBV25-1; length: 14; D: TRBD2; J: TRBJ2-2; size: .; DNA: TGTGCCAGCAACCTAGCGGGAGCCACCGGGGAGCTGTTTTTT; CDR3: CASNLAGATGELFF
V: TRBV9; length: 15; D: .; J: TRBJ2-3; size: .; DNA: TGTGCCAGCAGCGTAGCTGGGGGGTTCACAGATACGCAGTATTTT; CDR3: CASSVAGGFTDTQYF
V: TRBV19; length: 16; D: TRBD2; J: TRBJ2-1; size: .; DNA: TGTGCCAGTAGTGTCACTAGCGGGGGGCGTCATAATGAGCAGTTCTTC; CDR3: CASSVTSGGRHNEQFF
V: TRBV7-8; length: 18; D: TRBD1; J: TRBJ1-2; size: .; DNA: TGTGCCAGCAGCTTGCCGGTCACCGGACAGGGAGGTGCCTATGGCTACACCTTC; CDR3: CASSLPVTGQGGAYGYTF
V: TRBV21-1; length: 19; D: .; J: TRBJ2-2; size: .; DNA: TGTGCCAGCAGCCTACCATTTCCTAGCGGGGGGTTGTGCACCGGGGAGCTGTTTTTT; CDR3: CASSLPFPSGGLCTGELFF
V: TRBV5-1; length: 16; D: TRBD1; J: TRBJ1-4; size: .; DNA: TGCGCCAGCAGCTTGGGGCTGGGACAGGCAAATGAAAAACTGTTTTTT; CDR3: CASSLGLGQANEKLFF
V: TRBV5-1; length: 15; D: TRBD1; J: TRBJ1-2; size: .; DNA: TGCGCCAGCAGCTTGTACGCCCAGGGGGGACATGGCTACACCTTC; CDR3: CASSLYAQGGHGYTF
V: TRBV11-2; length: 14; D: TRBD1; J: TRBJ2-7; size: .; DNA: TGTGCCAGCAGACGAACAGGGGTAGCTTACGAGCAGTACTTC; CDR3: CASRRTGVAYEQYF
V: TRBV28; length: 19; D: TRBD1; J: TRBJ2-7; size: .; DNA: TGTGCCAGCATATCCCATCGGGACAGGGGAGCGGGCCAACCCTACGAGCAGTACTTC; CDR3: CASISHRDRGAGQPYEQYF
V: TRBV10-1; length: 13; D: TRBD1; J: TRBJ2-1; size: .; DNA: TGCGCCAGCAGCCTAACAGGGGCCAATGAGCAGTTCTTC; CDR3: CASSLTGANEQFF
V: TRBV18; length: 14; D: TRBD1; J: TRBJ2-5; size: .; DNA: TGTGCCAGCTCACCACCGACAGGGGTGGAGACCCAGTACTTC; CDR3: CASSPPTGVETQYF
V: TRBV28; length: 15; D: TRBD2; J: TRBJ2-1; size: .; DNA: TGTGCCAGCAGCAAGGGACTAGCGGATAGAGTTGAGCAGTTCTTC; CDR3: CASSKGLADRVEQFF
V: TRBV19; length: 12; D: TRBD1; J: TRBJ1-6; size: .; DNA: TGTGCCAGTACCGACAGGGGCTCACCCCTCCACTTT; CDR3: CASTDRGSPLHF
V: TRBV5-4; length: 14; D: .; J: TRBJ2-3; size: once; DNA: TGTGCCAGCATGAGCGGAACTAGCACAGATACGCAGTATTTT; CDR3: CASMSGTSTDTQYF
V: TRBV2; length: 15; D: TRBD1; J: TRBJ2-4; size: .; DNA: TGTGCCAGCAGTGATTGGGGACAGGCCAAAAACATTCAGTACTTC; CDR3: CASSDWGQAKNIQYF
V: TRBV4-1; length: 17; D: .; J: TRBJ1-1; size: .; DNA: TGCGCCAGCAGCCAAGATAAGGGGGGTCCGGGGGGCACTGAAGCTTTCTTT; CDR3: CASSQDKGGPGGTEAFF
V: TRBV30; length: 16; D: .; J: TRBJ2-7; size: .; DNA: TGTGCCTGGAGTGCTTGGAAAGACTATGGCTCCTACGAGCAGTACTTC; CDR3: CAWSAWKDYGSYEQYF
V: TRBV6-1; length: 15; D: .; J: TRBJ2-7; size: .; DNA: TGTGCCAGCAGTGAAAGCCGGGTAGCGGCCTACGAGCAGTACTTC; CDR3: CASSESRVAAYEQYF
V: TRBV7-9; length: 16; D: .; J: TRBJ2-6; size: once; DNA: TGTGCCAGCAGTTCGACAAAAAACTCTGGGGCCAACGTCCTGACTTTC; CDR3: CASSSTKNSGANVLTF
V: TRBV11-3; length: 15; D: TRBD2; J: TRBJ2-3; size: .; DNA: TGTGCCAGCAGCCTCGGAGCGGGGGGTACAGATACGCAGTATTTT; CDR3: CASSLGAGGTDTQYF
V: TRBV5-1; length: 15; D: TRBD1; J: TRBJ1-1; size: .; DNA: TGCGCCAGCAGCTTTACAGGGGGGTTAAACACTGAAGCTTTCTTT; CDR3: CASSFTGGLNTEAFF
V: TRBV21-1; length: 16; D: .; J: TRBJ1-1; size: .; DNA: TGTGCCAGCAGCAAAACCGTGGAGGGCATGAACACTGAAGCTTTCTTT; CDR3: CASSKTVEGMNTEAFF
V: TRBV10-2; length: 16; D: TRBD2; J: TRBJ2-1; size: .; DNA: TGCGCCAGCACTCTAGCCGGGGGGGCTCTTAACAATGAGCAGTTCTTC; CDR3: CASTLAGGALNNEQFF
V: TRBV27; length: 13; D: .; J: TRBJ2-7; size: .; DNA: TGTGCCAGCAGCAGGCAGGGAACTGGCGAGCAGTACTTC; CDR3: CASSRQGTGEQYF
V: TRBV2; length: 15; D: .; J: TRBJ2-1; size: .; DNA: TGTGCCAGCGCCCCTACAGGAAGCTCCTACAATGAGCAGTTCTTC; CDR3: CASAPTGSSYNEQFF
V: TRBV7-9; length: 14; D: TRBD1; J: TRBJ1-2; size: .; DNA: TGTGCCAGCAGCTTTGGGACAGGGACCTATGGCTACACCTTC; CDR3: CASSFGTGTYGYTF
V: TRBV28; length: 13; D: .; J: TRBJ2-3; size: .; DNA: TGTGCCAGCACTATGGACTCCACACATACGCAGTATTTT; CDR3: CASTMDSTHTQYF
V: TRBV18; length: 16; D: .; J: TRBJ1-4; size: .; DNA: TGTGCCAGCTCACCGTCCCATGAGGCAACTAATGAAAAACTGTTTTTT; CDR3: CASSPSHEATNEKLFF